Given below is one T cell receptor (beta chain) in context. The sample is drawn from a study of blood T cell repertoires in COVID-19. Libraries were prepared by immunoSEQ multiplex PCR; TCRdb keeps only in-frame clonotypes and omits some of them. The top ten clones hold over 5.5% of a sample with over 60,000 clones, roughly 92% of them seen once. V was trimmed by 7 bases and J by 5 bases, leaving 12 bases between them. CDR1 and CDR2 from the germline V gene are LNHDA and SQIVND (reference sequence). This CDR3 has 13 residues. Sequencing used peripheral blood. The chain employs TRBV19 and TRBJ1-5, with no clear D. The sequence derives from a human donor in a cohort sampled during active COVID-19. As DNA, the CDR3 is TGTGCCAGTAAGGGAGAGGGCTATCAGCCCCAGCATTTT. Protein sequence: CASKGEGYQPQHF.